This is a list of T cell receptor beta chains from one sample in a study of cytomegalovirus exposure and HLA in healthy donors. TCRdb's copy holds only in-frame clones and misses some; the assay was immunoSEQ multiplex PCR. This sample has fewer than 200,000 clones, with approximately 81% found just once. Sequencing was carried out using PBMCs. Source of these receptors: a woman aged 30 to 39 in good health and CMV-seropositive. The CDR3 runs from the conserved cysteine through the conserved F or W.

J gene | V gene | CDR3 protein
TRBJ2-7 | TRBV5-1 | CASSLALQYYEQYF
TRBJ2-3 | TRBV6-1 | CASQQTDTQYF
TRBJ1-2 | TRBV10-3 | CAISESSTGRSNYGYTF
TRBJ2-3 | TRBV5-1 | CASTYKPGQWGTDTQYF
TRBJ1-2 | TRBV4-2 | CASSQESQQVSGYTF
TRBJ2-3 | TRBV7-2 | CASSSQGPTDTQYF
TRBJ1-2 | TRBV5-4 | CASSLGDNNYGYTF
TRBJ2-5 | TRBV7-3 | CASSLAGTGEETQYF
TRBJ2-3 | TRBV7-9 | CASSLARAREGTDTQYF
TRBJ1-2 | TRBV19 | CASSRAGTGFGYTF
TRBJ2-2 | TRBV5-5 | CASCPPPGQGPTGELFF
TRBJ2-1 | TRBV7-9 | CASSPGLALTRNEQFF
TRBJ2-6 | TRBV27 | CASSLREPGANVLTF
TRBJ1-5 | TRBV27 | CASSLTGEGNQPQHF
TRBJ2-1 | TRBV29-1 | CSVEPDRVDEQFF
TRBJ2-2 | TRBV7-2 | CASSRSGGTNTGELFF
TRBJ1-4 | TRBV15 | CATSTDTGGGEKLFF
TRBJ1-6 | TRBV15 | CATSREQFNSPLHF
TRBJ1-1 | TRBV5-4 | CASSPQGGGATEAFF
TRBJ1-2 | TRBV5-6 | CASSFRPPRAGDYGYTF
TRBJ2-1 | TRBV25-1 | CASSLLDSDYNEQFF
TRBJ1-6 | TRBV28 | CASSLPPGYNSPLHF
TRBJ1-5 | TRBV9 | CASSVAGLNNQPQHF
TRBJ1-1 | TRBV6-1 | CASSSQGTGTEAFF
TRBJ1-1 | TRBV15 | CATSNPKTGRWNTEAFF
TRBJ1-2 | TRBV9 | CASSLQGNYGYTF
TRBJ2-3 | TRBV7-2 | CASSSIGTGGKGRDTQYF
TRBJ2-2 | TRBV9 | CASREGLNTGELFF
TRBJ2-7 | TRBV5-4 | CASSLKGQGYEQYF
TRBJ2-7 | TRBV2 | CASTKGQGAYEQYF
TRBJ1-4 | TRBV7-9 | CASSFTGDREKLFF
TRBJ2-1 | TRBV5-6 | CASSLLAGGPNEQFF
TRBJ1-1 | TRBV13 | CASSLPQGNTEAFF
TRBJ1-3 | TRBV19 | CASTRGLNSGNTIYF
TRBJ2-5 | TRBV4-1 | CASSQVYAGLGTQYF
TRBJ1-5 | TRBV30 | CACGPNEPQHF
TRBJ2-1 | TRBV7-3 | CASSWTSGEYNEQFF
TRBJ1-3 | TRBV6-1 | CASSEGRGNTIYF
TRBJ1-1 | TRBV5-5 | CASSLYSHTEAFF
TRBJ2-7 | TRBV5-4 | CASSLAASGGPYEQYF
TRBJ2-2 | TRBV6-5 | CASSDRGGGTGELFF
TRBJ1-6 | TRBV6-6 | CASRGQGFSNSPLHF
TRBJ1-2 | TRBV9 | CASSVGAGGRGYTF
TRBJ2-7 | TRBV7-9 | CSSSPGVLAGGGEQYF
TRBJ1-6 | TRBV7-9 | CSSSVNSPLHF
TRBJ2-1 | TRBV4-1 | CASSVSPLERWYEQFF
TRBJ1-1 | TRBV18 | CASTNQGQEAFF
TRBJ1-4 | TRBV2 | CATAEVLSEKLFF
TRBJ1-1 | TRBV29-1 | CSEHTNTEAFF
TRBJ1-1 | TRBV7-9 | CASSLNGRGLVFMNTEAFF
TRBJ2-7 | TRBV27 | CASSSSSGGGTEQYF
TRBJ1-3 | TRBV7-2 | CASSPLQTGSGNTIYF
TRBJ1-2 | TRBV25-1 | CASSVGGAGYGYTF
TRBJ2-1 | TRBV9 | CASSRSGQGGNEQFF
TRBJ2-7 | TRBV27 | CASSLSRSGLAEYEQYF